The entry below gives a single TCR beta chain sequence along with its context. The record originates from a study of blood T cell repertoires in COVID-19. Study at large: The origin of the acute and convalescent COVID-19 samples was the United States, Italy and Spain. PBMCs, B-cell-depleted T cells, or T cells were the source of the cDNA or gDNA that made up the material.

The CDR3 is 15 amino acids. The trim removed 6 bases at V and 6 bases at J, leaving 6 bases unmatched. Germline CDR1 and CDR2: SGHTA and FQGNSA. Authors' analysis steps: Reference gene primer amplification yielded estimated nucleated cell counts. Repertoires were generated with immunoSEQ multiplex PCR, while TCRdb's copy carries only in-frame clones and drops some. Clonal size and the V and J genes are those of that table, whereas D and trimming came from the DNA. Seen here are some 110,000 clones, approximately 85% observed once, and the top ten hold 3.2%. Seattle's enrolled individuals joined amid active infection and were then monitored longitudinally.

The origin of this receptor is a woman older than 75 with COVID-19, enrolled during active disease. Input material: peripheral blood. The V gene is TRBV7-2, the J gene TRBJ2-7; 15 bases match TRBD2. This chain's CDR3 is CASSLKGLAGGEQYF. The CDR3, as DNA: TGTGCCAGCAGTCTCAAGGGACTAGCGGGAGGCGAGCAGTACTTC.